A selection of T cell receptor beta chains follows, all from one sample in a study of OX40 agonist ivuxolimab in advanced cancers. The table came from immunoSEQ multiplex PCR; TCRdb's copy has only in-frame clones and leaves some out. The repertoire holds some 80,000 clones, with 92% as singletons. Specimen: CD4+ or CD8+ T cells sorted from blood, collected in a trial of the OX40 agonist ivuxolimab. These receptor sequences come from an adult with an advanced solid tumor such as melanoma, head and neck, liver or kidney cancer. Both conserved end residues are part of each CDR3.

v_gene	len	CDR3aa
TRBV30	14	CAWKPGHYFYEQYF
TRBV7-9	15	CASSSDRRSGNTIYF
TRBV18	14	CASSYQDFGTEAFF
TRBV30	14	CAWSVPEGGNTIYF
TRBV9	14	CASSVAPTGNTIYF
TRBV7-9	17	CASSSNNQVLSGNTIYF
TRBV5-8	13	CASSWGQGYGYTF
TRBV7-9	13	CASRRGTSEEQYF
TRBV6-6	13	CASRLYQEYEQYF
TRBV10-1	12	CASMTGTDGYTF
TRBV6-5	14	CASSPIGGAYEQFF
TRBV19	14	CASSIGAGSYEQYF
TRBV4-1	15	CASSPGQSTYNEQFF
TRBV9	15	CASSVGHSFQETQYF
TRBV5-4	13	CASSFRGGNTIYF
TRBV27	15	CASSSPGLASYEQYF
TRBV11-2	14	CASSLQRGTDTQYF
TRBV27	14	CASTRTSTYNEQFF
TRBV10-3	17	CAISKGRVLAGEETQYF
TRBV18	16	CASSPPLAGVPGELFF
TRBV7-2	17	CASSSPGQGRWTDGYTF
TRBV7-3	15	CASSLGLANTGELFF
TRBV11-3	19	CASSARQGLNLYSGNTIYF
TRBV11-3	16	CASSLALAGIYNEQFF
TRBV19	14	CASSSRGSEDEQFF
TRBV19	14	CASSTTQLNTEAFF
TRBV29-1	14	CSVGARAGEETQYF
TRBV19	14	CASSIGVFPYGYTF
TRBV6-1	12	CASSEAGYEQYF